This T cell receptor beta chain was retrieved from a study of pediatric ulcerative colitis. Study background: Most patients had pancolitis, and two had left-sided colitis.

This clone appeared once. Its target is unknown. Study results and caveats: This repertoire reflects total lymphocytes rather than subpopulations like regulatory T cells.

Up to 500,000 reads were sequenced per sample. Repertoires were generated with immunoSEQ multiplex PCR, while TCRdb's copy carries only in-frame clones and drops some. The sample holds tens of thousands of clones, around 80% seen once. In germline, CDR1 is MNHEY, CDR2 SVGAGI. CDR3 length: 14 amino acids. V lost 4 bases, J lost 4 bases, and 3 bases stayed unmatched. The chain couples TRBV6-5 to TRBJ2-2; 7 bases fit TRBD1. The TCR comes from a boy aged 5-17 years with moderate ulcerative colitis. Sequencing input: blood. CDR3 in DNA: TGTGCCAGCAGTTCGACAGGGCGCACCGGGGAGCTGTTTTTT. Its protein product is CASSSTGRTGELFF.